A selection of T cell receptor beta chains follows, all from one sample in a study of blood T cell repertoires in COVID-19. Sequencing was performed with immunoSEQ multiplex PCR; in TCRdb, only in-frame clones are kept and a portion is missing. The sample yields 150,000 or so clones, approximately 80% seen once. Source material: PBMCs or T cells enriched from blood (not recorded which). The receptors here all came from a middle-aged man who had recovered from COVID-19. Both conserved end residues are part of each CDR3. Fields, in order: clone size, J gene, D gene, V gene, CDR3 DNA, CDR3 protein. The D gene is left open where the match is weak. Not all rows give a size; the values are once, few, many and, for expanded clones, a class.

size: .
J: TRBJ1-5
D: TRBD1
V: TRBV28
DNA: TGTGCCAGCAGTCTCCCGGACAGGGTGAGGAATCAGCCCCAGCATTTT
CDR3: CASSLPDRVRNQPQHF

size: .
J: TRBJ1-5
D: .
V: TRBV12-3/TRBV12-4
DNA: TGTGCCAGCAGTTTATTGGGCCAGCCCCAGCATTTT
CDR3: CASSLLGQPQHF

size: .
J: TRBJ2-7
D: .
V: TRBV7-9
DNA: TGTGCCAGCAGCTTACTTAACCGAGGCAACGAGCAGTACTTC
CDR3: CASSLLNRGNEQYF

size: .
J: TRBJ2-7
D: .
V: TRBV6-5
DNA: TGTGCCAGCCACACTGGTATCTCCGGGGAGCAGTACTTC
CDR3: CASHTGISGEQYF

size: once
J: TRBJ2-5
D: TRBD1
V: TRBV6-5
DNA: TGTGCCAGCAGTTATACAGGGGGCCTTAGGGAGACCCAGTACTTC
CDR3: CASSYTGGLRETQYF

size: .
J: TRBJ2-7
D: TRBD1
V: TRBV6-5
DNA: TGTGCCAGCAGGGACAGGGACTACGAGCAGTACTTC
CDR3: CASRDRDYEQYF

size: .
J: TRBJ2-6
D: .
V: TRBV3-1/TRBV3-2
DNA: TGTGCCAGCAGCCAGGTGTTGGGAGTCTCTGGGGCCAACGTCCTGACTTTC
CDR3: CASSQVLGVSGANVLTF

size: once
J: TRBJ1-1
D: .
V: TRBV10-3
DNA: TGTGCCATCAGTGAGAGCTTGAACACTGAAGCTTTCTTT
CDR3: CAISESLNTEAFF

size: few
J: TRBJ1-1
D: TRBD1
V: TRBV28
DNA: TGTGCCAGCAGGCGGGACAGCTTGAACACTGAAGCTTTCTTT
CDR3: CASRRDSLNTEAFF

size: few
J: TRBJ1-4
D: .
V: TRBV18
DNA: TGTGCCAGCTCACCTAACGGTTCCAATGAAAAACTGTTTTTT
CDR3: CASSPNGSNEKLFF

size: .
J: TRBJ2-5
D: TRBD1
V: TRBV5-3
DNA: TGTGCCAGAAGCATGGACAGGGCCCCTCGGACCCAGTACTTC
CDR3: CARSMDRAPRTQYF

size: .
J: TRBJ2-5
D: TRBD2
V: TRBV9
DNA: TGTGCCAGCAGCCTCCGCGGGGGGTCACAAGAGACCCAGTACTTC
CDR3: CASSLRGGSQETQYF

size: .
J: TRBJ1-6
D: .
V: TRBV6-5
DNA: TGTGCCAGCACGGGGTGGCAGGAAAATTCACCCCTCCACTTT
CDR3: CASTGWQENSPLHF

size: .
J: TRBJ2-3
D: TRBD2
V: TRBV5-4
DNA: TGTGCCAGCAGCCGCAGGGCGGGGGGGCCTCCAGATACGCAGTATTTT
CDR3: CASSRRAGGPPDTQYF

size: few
J: TRBJ1-6
D: TRBD1
V: TRBV9
DNA: TGTGCCAGCAGCCCTAGGGACAGCTATAATTCACCCCTCCACTTT
CDR3: CASSPRDSYNSPLHF

size: once
J: TRBJ1-4
D: .
V: TRBV12-3/TRBV12-4
DNA: TGTGCCAGCAGTACACAGGTTCGAGAAAAACTGTTTTTT
CDR3: CASSTQVREKLFF

size: .
J: TRBJ1-2
D: TRBD1
V: TRBV6-6
DNA: TGTGCCAGCAGCTCACAGGGGCCTTATGGCTACACCTTC
CDR3: CASSSQGPYGYTF

size: few
J: TRBJ1-5
D: TRBD1
V: TRBV27
DNA: TGTGCCAGCAGTCCCGGACAGGGCCGGCCCCAGCATTTT
CDR3: CASSPGQGRPQHF

size: .
J: TRBJ2-3
D: TRBD1
V: TRBV19
DNA: TGTGCCAGTATCGGACAGGGTAGCACAGATACGCAGTATTTT
CDR3: CASIGQGSTDTQYF

size: .
J: TRBJ2-1
D: TRBD2
V: TRBV2
DNA: TGTGCCAGCAGTATTGGGCACGGGAGGGGAATTGGTGAGCAGTTCTTC
CDR3: CASSIGHGRGIGEQFF

size: .
J: TRBJ2-2
D: TRBD2
V: TRBV3-1/TRBV3-2
DNA: TGTGCCAGCAGCCCCACCGGGACTAGCGGGGTCAACACCGGGGAGCTGTTTTTT
CDR3: CASSPTGTSGVNTGELFF

size: .
J: TRBJ1-5
D: .
V: TRBV5-5
DNA: TGTGCCAGCAGCTTGCAGGGTCTAAGCAATCAGCCCCAGCATTTT
CDR3: CASSLQGLSNQPQHF

size: .
J: TRBJ1-1
D: TRBD1
V: TRBV10-1
DNA: TGCGCCAGCAGAGCCGGGACAGCTAACACTGAAGCTTTCTTT
CDR3: CASRAGTANTEAFF

size: once
J: TRBJ2-7
D: TRBD2
V: TRBV7-8
DNA: TGTGCCAGCAGCGGACTAGCGGGGGGCAATAAACTCTACGAGCAGTACTTC
CDR3: CASSGLAGGNKLYEQYF

size: .
J: TRBJ2-4
D: TRBD2
V: TRBV7-2
DNA: TGTGCCAGCAGCTTCTCTAGCGGGGGTTTAGCCAAAAACATTCAGTACTTC
CDR3: CASSFSSGGLAKNIQYF

size: .
J: TRBJ2-3
D: .
V: TRBV27
DNA: TGTGCCAGCAGTTTTTATAGCGTAGCTACCGGGACACCCCATGGGGATACGCAGTATTTT
CDR3: CASSFYSVATGTPHGDTQYF

size: .
J: TRBJ2-7
D: TRBD2
V: TRBV11-2
DNA: TGTGCCAGCCGGCGGGGGGCATACTACGAGCAGTACTTC
CDR3: CASRRGAYYEQYF

size: few
J: TRBJ1-2
D: TRBD1
V: TRBV5-1
DNA: TGCGCCAGCAGCCGTCGACAGGGTCATCCGTATGGCTACACCTTC
CDR3: CASSRRQGHPYGYTF

size: .
J: TRBJ1-6
D: TRBD1
V: TRBV5-4
DNA: TGTGCCAGCAGCTTTGGCGGGACAGGGAGGTCACCCCTCCACTTT
CDR3: CASSFGGTGRSPLHF

size: few
J: TRBJ2-3
D: .
V: TRBV5-1
DNA: TGCGCCAGCAGAGGGGGGGCGGTCACAGATACGCAGTATTTT
CDR3: CASRGGAVTDTQYF

size: .
J: TRBJ2-5
D: .
V: TRBV30
DNA: TGTGCCTGGAGTAGAACTGGAGGGACCCAGTACTTC
CDR3: CAWSRTGGTQYF

size: .
J: TRBJ1-1
D: .
V: TRBV6-6
DNA: TGTGCCAGCAGTGACGACAGGAACACTGAAGCTTTCTTT
CDR3: CASSDDRNTEAFF

size: .
J: TRBJ1-2
D: .
V: TRBV5-1
DNA: TGCGCCAGCAGCTCATGGGGTGGAGGAGGCACACAACAAAGCTCCTATGGCTACACCTTC
CDR3: CASSSWGGGGTQQSSYGYTF

size: .
J: TRBJ2-7
D: .
V: TRBV15
DNA: TGTGCCACCAGCAGAAGATCAGGGCCCCACGAGCAGTACTTC
CDR3: CATSRRSGPHEQYF

size: .
J: TRBJ1-5
D: .
V: TRBV19
DNA: TGTGCCAGTTCCCAGGGCGGGACCCAGCCCCAGCATTTT
CDR3: CASSQGGTQPQHF

size: .
J: TRBJ1-1
D: .
V: TRBV18
DNA: TGTGCCAGCTCACCCCTCTTCGGGGGGGCAGGGGACACTGAAGCTTTCTTT
CDR3: CASSPLFGGAGDTEAFF

size: few
J: TRBJ2-2
D: TRBD1
V: TRBV6-5
DNA: TGTGCCACCCCAAGCGGGACAGGGGACACCGGGGAGCTGTTTTTT
CDR3: CATPSGTGDTGELFF

size: .
J: TRBJ2-5
D: .
V: TRBV5-1
DNA: TGCGCCAGCAGCTCCCGGGGGGCGGGCGAGACCCAGTACTTC
CDR3: CASSSRGAGETQYF

size: once
J: TRBJ1-1
D: TRBD1
V: TRBV7-9
DNA: TGTGCCAGCAGCTTAATCACAGGGGACACTGAAGCTTTCTTT
CDR3: CASSLITGDTEAFF

size: few
J: TRBJ2-2
D: TRBD1
V: TRBV29-1
DNA: TGCAGCCTCGCGGTGATAAGGACAGGTGAGACCGGGGAGCTGTTTTTT
CDR3: CSLAVIRTGETGELFF

size: .
J: TRBJ2-3
D: TRBD2
V: TRBV4-3
DNA: TGCGCCAGCAGCCGACTAGCGGTACACACAGATACGCAGTATTTT
CDR3: CASSRLAVHTDTQYF

size: .
J: TRBJ2-7
D: .
V: TRBV4-1
DNA: TGCGCCAGCAGCCAGGACTCCGCCTACGAGCAGTACTTC
CDR3: CASSQDSAYEQYF

size: .
J: TRBJ1-3
D: TRBD1
V: TRBV5-1
DNA: TGCGCCAGCAGCCCCCCGACAGGGCTTGGAAACACCATATATTTT
CDR3: CASSPPTGLGNTIYF

size: .
J: TRBJ2-5
D: .
V: TRBV5-6
DNA: TGTGCCAGCAGCTTCGGTGGCAGGCCAGAAGAGACCCAGTACTTC
CDR3: CASSFGGRPEETQYF

size: .
J: TRBJ2-7
D: .
V: TRBV11-2
DNA: TGTGCCACGACCTTGGCAGGTACCTACGAGCAGTACTTC
CDR3: CATTLAGTYEQYF

size: .
J: TRBJ1-5
D: .
V: TRBV19
DNA: TGTGCCAGTAGTTCGGGTGGCCAGCCCCAGCATTTT
CDR3: CASSSGGQPQHF

size: once
J: TRBJ1-2
D: TRBD1
V: TRBV12-3/TRBV12-4
DNA: TGTGCCAGCAGACCTACAGGGGGCGTTGGCTACACCTTC
CDR3: CASRPTGGVGYTF

size: .
J: TRBJ1-1
D: TRBD1
V: TRBV5-6
DNA: TGTGCCAGCAGCCCAGGGACAGGGGCCTCCAGCACTGAAGCTTTCTTT
CDR3: CASSPGTGASSTEAFF

size: .
J: TRBJ2-3
D: TRBD1
V: TRBV5-6
DNA: TGTGCCAGCAGCCCACAGGGGACAGATACGCAGTATTTT
CDR3: CASSPQGTDTQYF

size: .
J: TRBJ2-5
D: TRBD2
V: TRBV4-1
DNA: TGCGCCAGCAGCCAAGATCTTGAGGCGGGGGGGGTTCCGGAGACCCAGTACTTC
CDR3: CASSQDLEAGGVPETQYF

size: .
J: TRBJ1-1
D: .
V: TRBV5-4
DNA: TGTGCCAGCAGATGGGGGGTGGACACTGAAGCTTTCTTT
CDR3: CASRWGVDTEAFF

size: .
J: TRBJ1-5
D: .
V: TRBV2
DNA: TGTGCCAGCAGTGCCCTTGGTCCTTGGAGCGAACAGCCCCAGCATTTT
CDR3: CASSALGPWSEQPQHF

size: .
J: TRBJ2-5
D: TRBD2
V: TRBV5-4
DNA: TGTGCCAGCAGCTTGGCCGGGGGGGCAGGGCCACAAGAGACCCAGTACTTC
CDR3: CASSLAGGAGPQETQYF

size: .
J: TRBJ1-2
D: .
V: TRBV28
DNA: TGTGCCAGCAGTTCTGGGGGGGCCGCCCAGGTGGGCTACACCTTC
CDR3: CASSSGGAAQVGYTF

size: .
J: TRBJ1-5
D: .
V: TRBV7-2
DNA: TGTGCCAGCAGCTTAGGGGGGACATCCAGTTCCCAGCATTTT
CDR3: CASSLGGTSSSQHF

size: .
J: TRBJ1-6
D: TRBD1
V: TRBV6-5
DNA: TGTGCCAGCAGGCCGGACAGGGTGAATTCACCCCTCCACTTT
CDR3: CASRPDRVNSPLHF

size: .
J: TRBJ2-1
D: .
V: TRBV29-1
DNA: TGCAGCGTTGAGGGCAGGGACAATGAGCAGTTCTTC
CDR3: CSVEGRDNEQFF

size: .
J: TRBJ2-7
D: TRBD1
V: TRBV2
DNA: TGTGCCAGCAGCAGGACAGGGGTGGTGAACGAGCAGTACTTC
CDR3: CASSRTGVVNEQYF

size: .
J: TRBJ2-7
D: TRBD1
V: TRBV7-2
DNA: TGTGCCAGCAGCAGGACAGGGTACGAGCAGTACTTC
CDR3: CASSRTGYEQYF